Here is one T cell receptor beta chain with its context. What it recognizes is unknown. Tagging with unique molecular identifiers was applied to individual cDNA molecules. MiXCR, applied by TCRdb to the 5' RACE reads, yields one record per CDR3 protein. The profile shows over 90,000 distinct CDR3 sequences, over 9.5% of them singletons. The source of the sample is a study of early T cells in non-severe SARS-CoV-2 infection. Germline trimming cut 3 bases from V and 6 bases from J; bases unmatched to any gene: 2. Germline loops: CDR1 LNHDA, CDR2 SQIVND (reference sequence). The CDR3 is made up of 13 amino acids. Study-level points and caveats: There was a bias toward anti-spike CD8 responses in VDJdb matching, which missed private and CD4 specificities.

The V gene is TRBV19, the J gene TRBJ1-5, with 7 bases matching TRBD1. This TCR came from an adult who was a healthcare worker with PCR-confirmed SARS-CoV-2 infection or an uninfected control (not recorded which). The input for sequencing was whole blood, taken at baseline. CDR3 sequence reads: CASSIGQAQPQHF. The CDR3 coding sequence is TGTGCCAGTAGTATCGGACAGGCTCAGCCCCAGCATTTT.